The 7 T cell receptor beta chains below all came from one sample that was sequenced in a study of technical replicates of blood from several donors. Data came from immunoSEQ multiplex PCR; TCRdb stores just in-frame clones and leaves some out. The sample holds roughly 65,000 clones, 88% seen once. Source material: PBMCs. The receptor source for this set is a human donor in good health. Some clones in this sample may be carry-over from other donors' samples.

The rearrangement uses TRBV6-1 and TRBJ2-4, with TRBD2 matching 12 bases. This CDR3 is built from 14 residues. With V trimmed by 7 bases and J by 8 bases, 6 bases remained unmatched. The germline CDR1 and CDR2 sequences are MNHNS and SASEGT. In DNA form, the CDR3 reads TGTGCCAGCAACCTAGCGGGGGGGCCATACATTCAGTACTTC. Translated, it gives CASNLAGGPYIQYF.

The gene calls are TRBV11-2 and TRBJ2-7, with a tentative D call TRBD2 (5 bases). Germline assignment: CDR1 SGHAT and CDR2 FQNNGV. The CDR3 sequence is 15 residues long. Trimming stripped 5 bases from V and 3 bases from J, with 17 bases between. The DNA of the CDR3 is TGTGCCAGCAGCCCGCACGCCGGACTGAACTACGAGCAGTACTTC. As protein: CASSPHAGLNYEQYF. Full variable domain (missing parts from reference TRBV11-2 and TRBJ2-7): EAGVAQSPRYKIIEKRQSVAFWCNPISGHATLYWYQQILGQGPKLLIQFQNNGVVDDSQLPKDRFSAERLKGVDSTLKIQPAKLEDSAVYLCASSPHAGLNYEQYFGPGTRLTVT.

This rearrangement joins TRBV5-4 to TRBJ2-5, with D unresolved. With the DNA end fitting TRBJ2-7 better, the J assignment may be wrong. Germline assignment: CDR1 SGHNT and CDR2 YYREEE (reference sequence). The CDR3 consists of 15 residues. The CDR3 loop is CASTKNRQASHEQYF. Here the CDR3 DNA reads TGTGCCAGCACCAAAAACCGCCAAGCATCCCACGAGCAGTACTTC.

V and J are TRBV9 and TRBJ1-2; D not resolved. CDR1 is SGDLS and CDR2 is YYNGEE in the germline V gene. V was pared by 0 bases and J by 7 bases, with 13 bases between. The CDR3 runs 14 residues. The CDR3 DNA follows: TGTGCCAGCAGCGTAGCCCCTACCCGGGGTGGCTACACCTTC. This codes for CASSVAPTRGGYTF.

V is TRBV9 and J is TRBJ2-1; weak D call: TRBD2 (6 bases). Trimming shortened V by 2 bases and J by 10 bases, and 13 bases separated the two germline ends. The germline CDR1 and CDR2 sequences are SGDLS and YYNGEE. This CDR3 region has 13 residues. The CDR3 here is CASSVGLSREQFF. The CDR3 nucleotides read TGTGCCAGCAGCGTGGGACTTTCTCGCGAGCAGTTCTTC.

The gene calls are TRBV27 and TRBJ2-3; 7 nucleotides line up with TRBD1. The J segment lost 2 bases and the V segment lost 5 bases, leaving 7 bases of the junction unmatched. The length of the CDR3 is 15 residues. Germline V gene data show CDR1 as MNHEY and CDR2 as SMNVEV (reference sequence). Written as DNA, the CDR3 is TGTGCCAGCAGTCCAAGGGACAGCTACACAGATACGCAGTATTTT. Translation gives CASSPRDSYTDTQYF.

V is TRBV5-1 and J is TRBJ2-3; 8 bases map to TRBD2. The CDR3 spans 15 residues. Germline V CDR1 and CDR2: SGHRS, YFSETQ. The J segment lost 4 bases and the V segment lost 4 bases, leaving 8 bases of the junction unmatched. In DNA, the CDR3 is TGCGCCAGCAGCCTGGCTAGCGGGTTGTCAGATACGCAGTATTTT. This codes for CASSLASGLSDTQYF.